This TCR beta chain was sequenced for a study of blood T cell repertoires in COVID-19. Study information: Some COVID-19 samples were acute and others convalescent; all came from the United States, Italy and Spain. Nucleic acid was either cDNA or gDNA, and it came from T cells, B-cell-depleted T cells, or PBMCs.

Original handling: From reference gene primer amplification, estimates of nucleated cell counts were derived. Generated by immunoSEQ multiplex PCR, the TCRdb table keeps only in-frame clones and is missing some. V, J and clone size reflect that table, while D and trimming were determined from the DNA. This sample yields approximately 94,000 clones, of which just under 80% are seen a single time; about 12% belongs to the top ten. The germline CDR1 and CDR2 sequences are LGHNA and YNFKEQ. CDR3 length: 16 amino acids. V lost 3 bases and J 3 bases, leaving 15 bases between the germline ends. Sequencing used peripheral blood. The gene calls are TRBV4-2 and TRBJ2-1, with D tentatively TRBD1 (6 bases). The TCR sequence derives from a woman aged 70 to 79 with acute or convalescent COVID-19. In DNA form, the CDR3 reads TGTGCCAGCAGCCAGGTTCCGGGACAATACTACAATGAGCAGTTCTTC. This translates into CASSQVPGQYYNEQFF.